One sample yielded the 5 T cell receptor beta chains listed below, sequenced in a study of response to subunit inactivated influenza vaccine. TCRdb processed the RT-PCR reads anew with MiXCR; each CDR3 protein has one entry. This table has hundreds of thousands of distinct CDR3 sequences, approximately 18% appearing once. This specimen consisted of PBMCs from blood, obtained around 5 days after vaccination. These TCRs come from a man aged 50-60 years who received an inactivated influenza vaccine.

The V gene is TRBV20-1, the J gene TRBJ2-7; 8 bases line up with TRBD1. Germline CDR1 reads DFQATT; CDR2 reads SNEGSKA (reference sequence). This CDR3 contains 14 residues. The trim removed 2 bases at V and 6 bases at J, leaving 9 bases unmatched. The DNA of the CDR3 is TGCAGTGCTAGACAGGGGGCCGATCCCCTCGAGCAGTACTTC. Protein sequence: CSARQGADPLEQYF.

CDR3 region: CASSYSMTREGTKFF. In DNA form, the CDR3 reads TGTGCCAGCAGTTACTCGATGACGCGGGAGGGGACAAAGTTCTTC. The rearrangement links TRBV6-2 or TRBV6-3 to TRBJ2-1; 9 bases match TRBD2. The germline gives CDR1 MNHEY, CDR2 SVGEGT. CDR3 size: 15 residues. J gave up 14 bases and V 0 bases, and 11 bases lay outside the gene matches.

The chain uses TRBV12-3 or TRBV12-4 and TRBJ2-5; either TRBD1 or TRBD2 may fit D (6 bases each). V was cut by 5 bases and J by 5 bases, with 18 bases left in between. The CDR3 extends over 15 amino acids. The CDR3 DNA reads as TGTGCCAGCAGTCAATACTCCGGGGGCCGGGAGACCCAGTACTTC. It yields the protein CASSQYSGGRETQYF.

In its sample, this clonotype was seen many times. This chain connects TRBV9 to TRBJ2-1; D is unclear. The CDR3 has 14 residues. Germline lookup yields CDR1 SGDLS and CDR2 YYNGEE. Trimming removed 0 bases from V and 6 bases from J, with 10 bases in between. The CDR3 here is CASSVAQVVNEQFF. In DNA, the CDR3 is TGTGCCAGCAGCGTAGCTCAGGTTGTCAATGAGCAGTTCTTC.

The chain recombines TRBV5-1 with TRBJ1-6, with unresolved D. This CDR3 has 13 residues. Trimming took off 4 bases at V and 14 bases at J, with 16 bases between the two ends. Germline V lookup: CDR1 SGHRS, CDR2 YFSETQ. The CDR3 nucleotides read TGCGCCAGCAGCCCCGAAGGTGGTCCGGCCCTCCACTTT. It yields the protein CASSPEGGPALHF. The full variable domain, in which reference TRBV5-1 and TRBJ1-6 provide the parts outside the CDR3, is KAGVTQTPRYLIKTRGQQVTLSCSPISGHRSVSWYQQTPGQGLQFLFEYFSETQRNKGNFPGRFSGRQFSNSRSEMNVSTLELGDSALYLCASSPEGGPALHFGNGTRLTVT.